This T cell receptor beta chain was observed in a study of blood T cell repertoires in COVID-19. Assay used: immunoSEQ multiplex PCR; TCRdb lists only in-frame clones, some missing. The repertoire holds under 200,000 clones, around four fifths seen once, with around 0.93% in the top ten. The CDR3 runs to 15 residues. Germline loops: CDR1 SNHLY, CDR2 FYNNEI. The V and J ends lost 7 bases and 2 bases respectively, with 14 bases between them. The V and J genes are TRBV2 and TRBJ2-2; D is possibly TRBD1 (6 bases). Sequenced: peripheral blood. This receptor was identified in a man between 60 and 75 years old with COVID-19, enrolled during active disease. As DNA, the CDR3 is TGTGCCAGCAAGAGTCAGGACAGAAACACCGGGGAGCTGTTTTTT. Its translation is CASKSQDRNTGELFF.